This TCR beta chain is drawn from a study of blood T cell repertoires in COVID-19. Clones were sequenced by immunoSEQ multiplex PCR, and TCRdb holds only the in-frame ones, with some missing. The sample has 40,000 to 60,000 clones; approximately 86% are singletons. Losses at the gene ends were 7 bases for V and 2 bases for J; bases not matched to a gene: 7. This CDR3 has 14 residues. Germline V gene lookup returns CDR1 SQVTM and CDR2 ANQGSEA. The J gene is TRBJ2-3, the V gene TRBV29-1; 9 bases are shared with TRBD1. This receptor was obtained from a man aged 40-49 years with active COVID-19. Sequencing was performed on peripheral blood. CDR3 sequence (DNA): TGCAGCGCTGCCGGGACAGGGCTCACAGATACGCAGTATTTT. Its protein is CSAAGTGLTDTQYF.